Here is one TCR beta chain with its context. The antigen remains undetermined. This sample stems from a study of shared clonotypes between healthy human individuals. Germline V CDR1 and CDR2: SGHNT, YYREEE (reference sequence). J was trimmed by 5 bases and V by 7 bases; bases with no gene match: 11. The CDR3 is made up of 16 amino acids. Study-level findings and limits: Memory subsets had estimated richness that was generally smaller than that of naive subsets. Large sequencing depth failed to make sorted-subset sequencing complete, rarefaction showed.

The assay used deep level. Sequenced by immunoSEQ multiplex PCR; TCRdb stores in-frame clones only, minus some. The sample includes about 2.4 million clones, roughly 93% of them seen just once. The chain employs TRBV5-4 and TRBJ2-2; 10 nucleotides line up with TRBD2. Sequencing input: naive CD4+ T cells from PBMCs. Subset indicated: CD45RA+ positively selected. This receptor was taken from a man younger than 35 in good health. Some clones in this sample may be carry-over from other donors' samples. In nucleotides, the CDR3 is TGTGCCAGCGGCCGGGGTCTAGCGGGAGAAACCGGGGAGCTGTTTTTT. Translated, it gives CASGRGLAGETGELFF.